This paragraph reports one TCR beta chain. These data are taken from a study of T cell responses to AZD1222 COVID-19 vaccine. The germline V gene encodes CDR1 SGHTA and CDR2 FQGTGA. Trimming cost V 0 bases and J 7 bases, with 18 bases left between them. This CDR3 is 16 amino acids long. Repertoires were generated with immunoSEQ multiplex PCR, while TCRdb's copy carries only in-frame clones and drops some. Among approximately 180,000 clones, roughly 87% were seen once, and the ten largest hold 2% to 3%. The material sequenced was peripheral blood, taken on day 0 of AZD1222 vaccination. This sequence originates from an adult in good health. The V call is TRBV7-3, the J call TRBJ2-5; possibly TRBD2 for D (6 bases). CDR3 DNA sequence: TGTGCCAGCAGCTTAACTTCCTTTGGGACTGATGGGACCCAGTACTTC. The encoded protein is CASSLTSFGTDGTQYF.